The source of this TCR beta chain is a study of T cell responses to AZD1222 COVID-19 vaccine. Sequencing was performed with immunoSEQ multiplex PCR; in TCRdb, only in-frame clones are kept and a portion is missing. This table holds just under 35,000 clones, 80% to 90% found once. Germline loops: CDR1 SGHDT, CDR2 YYEEEE. This CDR3 is 16 amino acids long. V was clipped by 4 bases and J by 4 bases; unmatched bases: 5. Sequenced here: peripheral blood, sampled 28 days after the second AZD1222 dose. The receptor was isolated from an adult who received the AZD1222 COVID-19 vaccine. The gene calls are TRBV5-6 and TRBJ2-1; 13 nucleotides line up with TRBD2. The CDR3 DNA sequence: TGTGCCAGCAGCCGTGGACTAGCGGGGGTTTACAATGAGCAGTTCTTC. Encoded protein: CASSRGLAGVYNEQFF.